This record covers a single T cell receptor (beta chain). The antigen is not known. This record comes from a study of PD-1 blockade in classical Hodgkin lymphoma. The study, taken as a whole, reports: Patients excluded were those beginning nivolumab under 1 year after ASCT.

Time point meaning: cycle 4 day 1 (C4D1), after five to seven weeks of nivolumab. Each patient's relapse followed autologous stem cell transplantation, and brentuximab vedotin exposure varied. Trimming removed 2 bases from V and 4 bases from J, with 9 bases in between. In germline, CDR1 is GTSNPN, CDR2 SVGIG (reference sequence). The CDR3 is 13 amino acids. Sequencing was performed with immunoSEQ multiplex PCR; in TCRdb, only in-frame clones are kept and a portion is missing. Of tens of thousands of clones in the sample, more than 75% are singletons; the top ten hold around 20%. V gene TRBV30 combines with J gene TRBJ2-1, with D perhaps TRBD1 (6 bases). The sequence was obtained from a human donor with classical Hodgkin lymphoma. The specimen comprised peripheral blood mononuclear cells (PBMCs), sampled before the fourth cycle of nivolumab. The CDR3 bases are TGTGCCTGGAGTCGACAGGTTTACAATGAGCAGTTCTTC. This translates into CAWSRQVYNEQFF.